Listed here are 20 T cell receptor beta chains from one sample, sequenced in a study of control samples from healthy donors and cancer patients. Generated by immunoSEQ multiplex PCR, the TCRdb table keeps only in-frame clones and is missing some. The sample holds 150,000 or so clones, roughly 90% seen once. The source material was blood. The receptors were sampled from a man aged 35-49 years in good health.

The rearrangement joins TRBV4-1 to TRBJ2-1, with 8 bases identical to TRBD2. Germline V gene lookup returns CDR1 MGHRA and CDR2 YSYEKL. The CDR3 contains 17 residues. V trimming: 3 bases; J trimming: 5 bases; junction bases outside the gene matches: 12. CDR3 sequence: CASSHGGLAGMDNEQFF. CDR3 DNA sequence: TGCGCCAGCAGCCATGGGGGGTTAGCGGGAATGGACAATGAGCAGTTCTTC.

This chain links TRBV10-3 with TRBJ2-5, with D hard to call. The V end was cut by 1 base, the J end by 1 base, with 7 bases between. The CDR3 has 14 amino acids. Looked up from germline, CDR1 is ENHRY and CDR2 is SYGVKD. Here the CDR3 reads CAISELGPQETQYF. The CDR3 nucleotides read TGTGCCATCAGTGAGTTAGGGCCCCAAGAGACCCAGTACTTC.

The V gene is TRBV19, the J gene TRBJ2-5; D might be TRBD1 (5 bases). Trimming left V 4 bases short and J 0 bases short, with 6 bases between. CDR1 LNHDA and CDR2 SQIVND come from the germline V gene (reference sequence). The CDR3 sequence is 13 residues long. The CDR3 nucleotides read TGTGCCAGTAGTACAGGGAACCAAGAGACCCAGTACTTC. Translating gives CASSTGNQETQYF.

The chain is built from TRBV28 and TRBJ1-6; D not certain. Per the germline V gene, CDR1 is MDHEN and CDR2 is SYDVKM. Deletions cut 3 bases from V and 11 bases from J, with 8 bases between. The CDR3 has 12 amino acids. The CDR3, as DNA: TGTGCCAGCAGTTTTCGCTCTCCACCCCTCCACTTT. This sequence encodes CASSFRSPPLHF.

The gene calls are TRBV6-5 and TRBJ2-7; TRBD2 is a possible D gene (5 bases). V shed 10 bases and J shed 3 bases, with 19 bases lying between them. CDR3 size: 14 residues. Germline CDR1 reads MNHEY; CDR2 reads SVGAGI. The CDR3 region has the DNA TGTGCCACCCGAAAGGACGGGGTCTACTACGAGCAGTACTTC. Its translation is CATRKDGVYYEQYF.

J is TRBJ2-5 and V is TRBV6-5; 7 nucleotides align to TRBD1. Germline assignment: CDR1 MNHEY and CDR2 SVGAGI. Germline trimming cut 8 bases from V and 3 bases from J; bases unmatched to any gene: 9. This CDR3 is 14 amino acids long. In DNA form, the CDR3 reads TGTGCCAGCTGGGGAAGACAGGGTAAAGAGACCCAGTACTTC. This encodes CASWGRQGKETQYF.

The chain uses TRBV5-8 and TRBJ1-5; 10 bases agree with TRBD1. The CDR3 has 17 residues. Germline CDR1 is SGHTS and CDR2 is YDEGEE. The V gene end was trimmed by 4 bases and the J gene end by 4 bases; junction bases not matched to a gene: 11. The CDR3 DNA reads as TGTGCCAGCAGCAAGAATCCTCCGGGACAGGGGAATCAGCCCCAGCATTTT. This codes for CASSKNPPGQGNQPQHF.

The CDR3 nucleotides are TGTGCCAGCAGCCAAAATACCGGAGCCGCGGCAGATACGCAGTATTTT. It translates to CASSQNTGAAADTQYF. The chain links TRBV4-2 to TRBJ2-3; D is undetermined. The CDR3 has 16 residues. Germline CDR1 is LGHNA and CDR2 is YNFKEQ. Trimming stripped 2 bases from V and 4 bases from J, with 16 bases between.

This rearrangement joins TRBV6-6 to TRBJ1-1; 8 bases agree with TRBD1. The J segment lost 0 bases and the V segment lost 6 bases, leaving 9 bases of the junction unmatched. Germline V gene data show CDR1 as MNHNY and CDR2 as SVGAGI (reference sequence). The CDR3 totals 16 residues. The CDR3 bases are TGTGCCAGCAGGCTCACCGGACAGGGAATGAACACTGAAGCTTTCTTT. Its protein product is CASRLTGQGMNTEAFF.

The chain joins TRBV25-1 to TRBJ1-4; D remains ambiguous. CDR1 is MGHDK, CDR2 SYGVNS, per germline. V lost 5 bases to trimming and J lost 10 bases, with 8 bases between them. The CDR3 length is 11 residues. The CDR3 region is CASSRLSKLFF. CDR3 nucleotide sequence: TGTGCCAGCAGTCGGCTGTCAAAACTGTTTTTT.

This CDR3 reads CASRAEDTQYF. CDR3 in DNA: TGCGCCAGCAGGGCCGAAGATACGCAGTATTTT. The chain links TRBV5-1 to TRBJ2-3; D is uncertain. CDR1 and CDR2 from the germline V gene are SGHRS and YFSETQ. The CDR3 consists of 11 residues. The V gene lost 5 bases and the J gene lost 5 bases, with 6 bases spanning the gap.

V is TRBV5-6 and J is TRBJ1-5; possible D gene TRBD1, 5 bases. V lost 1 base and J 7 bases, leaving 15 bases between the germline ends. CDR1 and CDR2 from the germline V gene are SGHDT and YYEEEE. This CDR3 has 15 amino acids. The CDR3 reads CASSLSPRDGQPQHF. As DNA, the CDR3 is TGTGCCAGCAGCTTGAGCCCGAGGGACGGACAGCCCCAGCATTTT.

CDR3 loop: CASSGHGGPNTEAFF. In DNA form, the CDR3 reads TGTGCCAGCAGCGGCCATGGGGGCCCCAACACTGAAGCTTTCTTT. The gene calls are TRBV9 and TRBJ1-1, with a weak D call TRBD1 (6 bases). V was pared by 3 bases and J by 2 bases, with 14 bases between. CDR3 length: 15 residues. CDR1 and CDR2 from the germline V gene are SGDLS and YYNGEE.

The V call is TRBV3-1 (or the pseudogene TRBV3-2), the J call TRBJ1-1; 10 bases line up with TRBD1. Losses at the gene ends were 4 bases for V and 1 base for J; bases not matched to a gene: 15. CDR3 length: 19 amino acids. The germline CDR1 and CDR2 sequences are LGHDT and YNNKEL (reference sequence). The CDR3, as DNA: TGTGCCAGCAGCCCGAGAGCGACAGGGGGCGTTTATAAGAACACTGAAGCTTTCTTT. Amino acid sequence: CASSPRATGGVYKNTEAFF.

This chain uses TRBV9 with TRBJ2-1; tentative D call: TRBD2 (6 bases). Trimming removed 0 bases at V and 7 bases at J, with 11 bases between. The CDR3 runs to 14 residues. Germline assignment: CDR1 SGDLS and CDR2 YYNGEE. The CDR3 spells CASSVGDAGNEQFF. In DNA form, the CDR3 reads TGTGCCAGCAGCGTAGGGGACGCGGGGAATGAGCAGTTCTTC.

CDR3 region: CASSFAGATDTQYF. CDR3 sequence (DNA): TGTGCCAGCAGTTTCGCAGGGGCAACAGATACGCAGTATTTT. The chain combines TRBV28 with TRBJ2-3; a possible D gene is TRBD1 (6 bases). CDR1 is MDHEN, CDR2 SYDVKM, per germline. There are 14 residues in the CDR3. Trimming removed 3 bases at V and 3 bases at J, with 10 bases between.

CDR3 nucleotide sequence: TGTGCCAGCAACGTGGACGGCGGGAGCTCCTACGAGCAGTACTTC. This codes for CASNVDGGSSYEQYF. V gene TRBV9 combines with J gene TRBJ2-7; 7 bases fit TRBD2. Germline CDR1 SGDLS, CDR2 YYNGEE. The CDR3 is 15 residues long. Unmatched junction bases numbered 9, after V lost 6 bases and J lost 0 bases. The full variable domain, in which reference TRBV9 and TRBJ2-7 provide the parts outside the CDR3, is DSGVTQTPKHLITATGQRVTLRCSPRSGDLSVYWYQQSLDQGLQFLIQYYNGEERAKGNILERFSAQQFPDLHSELNLSSLELGDSALYFCASNVDGGSSYEQYFGPGTRLTVT.

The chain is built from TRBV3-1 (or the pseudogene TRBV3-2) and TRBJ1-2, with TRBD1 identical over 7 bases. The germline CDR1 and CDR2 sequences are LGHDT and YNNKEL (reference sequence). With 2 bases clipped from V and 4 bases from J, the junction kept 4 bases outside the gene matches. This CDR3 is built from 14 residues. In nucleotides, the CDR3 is TGTGCCAGCAGCCAACAAACAGGGGTCTATGGCTACACCTTC. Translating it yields CASSQQTGVYGYTF.

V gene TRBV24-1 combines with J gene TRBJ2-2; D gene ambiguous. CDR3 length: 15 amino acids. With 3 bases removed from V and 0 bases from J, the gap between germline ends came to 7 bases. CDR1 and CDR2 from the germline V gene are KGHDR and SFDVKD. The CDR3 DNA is TGTGCCACCAGTGATCTGCCGTCGAACACCGGGGAGCTGTTTTTT. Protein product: CATSDLPSNTGELFF.

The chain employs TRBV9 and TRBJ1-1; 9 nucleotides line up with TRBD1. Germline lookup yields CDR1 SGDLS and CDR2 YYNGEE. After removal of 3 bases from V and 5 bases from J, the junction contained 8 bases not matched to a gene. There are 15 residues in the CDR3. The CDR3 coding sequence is TGTGCCAGCAGCGCTTTAACAGGGGGCAGGACTGAAGCTTTCTTT. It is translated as CASSALTGGRTEAFF.